Sequencing of this T cell receptor beta chain was carried out in a study of shared clonotypes between healthy human individuals. Points from the study as a whole: Large sequencing depth failed to make sorted-subset sequencing complete, rarefaction showed.

Libraries were prepared by immunoSEQ multiplex PCR; TCRdb keeps only in-frame clonotypes and omits some of them. The sample has 1.5 million to 2.5 million clones, over 85% seen once. Points on this clone: No antigen is known for it.

Germline V gene lookup returns CDR1 WNHNN and CDR2 SYGVQD (reference sequence). There are 16 residues in the CDR3. V was pared by 0 bases and J by 5 bases, with 3 bases of the junction left unmatched. Terminally differentiated effector memory CD45RA+ cells were left out of the naive CD8 fraction, which was CD45RO-negative and positively selected for CCR7. Only Caucasian adults living in Nashville, Tennessee made up the donor group. Sequenced input: naive CD8+ T cells sorted from blood. The chain combines TRBV10-1 with TRBJ2-3, with 12 nucleotides matching TRBD1. This TCR was recovered from a man younger than 35 in good health. The CDR3 loop reads CASSESGTGGEDTQYF. The CDR3 DNA sequence: TGCGCCAGCAGTGAGTCCGGGACAGGGGGCGAAGATACGCAGTATTTT.